The rows below give T cell receptor beta chains drawn from one sample of a study of blood T cell repertoires in COVID-19. Produced via immunoSEQ multiplex PCR; TCRdb's table is partial and in-frame only. The top ten clones hold roughly 28% of a sample with 150,000 to 200,000 clones, approximately 79% of them seen once. Sequenced material: peripheral blood. Receptors originate from a woman in her seventies with acute or convalescent COVID-19. Each CDR3 is given with its conserved first and last residue. D genes are given only for firm matches. Clone size, where shown, is once, few, many, or a class for clones that have expanded.

j_call d_call v_call clone_size cdr3_aa cdr3_nt
TRBJ2-7 TRBD2 TRBV29-1 - CSAGTSGGLEQYF TGCAGCGCTGGGACTAGCGGGGGACTGGAGCAGTACTTC
TRBJ1-5 - TRBV29-1 - CSVESGGNMGQPQHF TGCAGCGTTGAGAGTGGCGGGAATATGGGTCAGCCCCAGCATTTT
TRBJ2-1 TRBD2 TRBV24-1 - CATSVNSGRAYNEQFF TGTGCCACCAGTGTAAATAGCGGGAGGGCGTACAATGAGCAGTTCTTC
TRBJ2-5 - TRBV10-3 - CAISESQGQETQYF TGTGCCATCAGTGAGTCTCAGGGGCAAGAGACCCAGTACTTC
TRBJ2-2 TRBD1 TRBV6-6 - CASTKTGFGTGELFF TGTGCCAGCACCAAGACAGGGTTCGGTACCGGGGAGCTGTTTTTT
TRBJ1-1 - TRBV5-1 few CASSLTGQSNTEAFF TGCGCCAGCAGCTTAACCGGACAGAGCAACACTGAAGCTTTCTTT
TRBJ2-2 TRBD2 TRBV5-1 - CASSLVGWRESTGELFF TGCGCCAGCAGCTTGGTTGGATGGCGGGAGAGTACCGGGGAGCTGTTTTTT
TRBJ2-2 - TRBV30 - CAWSGGGAGELFF TGTGCCTGGAGTGGGGGGGGCGCCGGGGAGCTGTTTTTT
TRBJ2-3 - TRBV29-1 - CSVAFGGSGDTQYF TGCAGCGTTGCCTTCGGGGGTTCGGGAGATACGCAGTATTTT
TRBJ2-7 - TRBV5-4 few CASSREIGEQYF TGTGCCAGCAGCAGAGAAATCGGCGAGCAGTACTTC
TRBJ2-5 - TRBV5-4 - CASSSLGGLQETQYF TGTGCCAGCAGCTCTTTGGGAGGTCTCCAAGAGACCCAGTACTTC
TRBJ1-2 - TRBV29-1 - CSGTDLWYGYTF TGCAGCGGCACAGATCTCTGGTATGGCTACACCTTC
TRBJ1-2 TRBD1 TRBV3-1/TRBV3-2 - CASSQGQGYGYTF TGTGCCAGCAGCCAAGGACAGGGGTATGGCTACACCTTC
TRBJ2-4 - TRBV30 - CAWRDLQVAKNIQYF TGTGCCTGGAGAGACTTACAGGTGGCCAAAAACATTCAGTACTTC
TRBJ2-2 TRBD2 TRBV18 once CASSPGLAGTAGTGELFF TGTGCCAGCTCACCAGGACTAGCGGGAACGGCCGGCACCGGGGAGCTGTTTTTT
TRBJ1-1 - TRBV7-2 - CASSLVRHTEAFF TGTGCCAGCAGCTTAGTGCGGCACACTGAAGCTTTCTTT
TRBJ2-6 - TRBV4-2 once CASSQDPGLHSGANVLTF TGTGCCAGCAGCCAAGACCCGGGACTCCACTCTGGGGCCAACGTCCTGACTTTC
TRBJ1-2 TRBD1 TRBV6-1 - CASSEGGQDLYGYTF TGTGCCAGCAGTGAAGGGGGACAGGATCTCTATGGCTACACCTTC
TRBJ1-2 TRBD1 TRBV7-9 - CASGVNRGAGGYTF TGTGCCAGCGGGGTAAACAGGGGCGCCGGTGGCTACACCTTC
TRBJ2-7 - TRBV12-3/TRBV12-4 few CASSSGAREQYF TGTGCCAGCAGTTCTGGGGCCCGCGAGCAGTACTTC
TRBJ1-3 - TRBV19 once CASSTGHRRGNTIYF TGTGCCAGTAGTACGGGACACCGGCGGGGAAACACCATATATTTT
TRBJ1-2 - TRBV29-1 - CSYRRSEGYTF TGCAGCTATCGACGGAGCGAGGGCTACACCTTC
TRBJ1-6 TRBD1 TRBV27 few CASRRIEVSWLRVGQGNSPLHF TGTGCCAGCAGGCGAATCGAAGTAAGTTGGTTGAGGGTAGGACAGGGAAATTCACCCCTCCACTTT
TRBJ2-2 TRBD1 TRBV9 - CASSARDRAGELFF TGTGCCAGCAGCGCCCGGGACAGGGCCGGGGAGCTGTTTTTT
TRBJ1-5 - TRBV28 - CASSLANAWQPQHF TGTGCCAGCAGTTTGGCCAATGCTTGGCAGCCCCAGCATTTT
TRBJ2-7 - TRBV21-1 - CASSNSRQYYEQYF TGTGCCAGCAGCAATAGTCGACAGTATTACGAGCAGTACTTC
TRBJ1-5 - TRBV19 - CASSIGQTNQPQHF TGTGCCAGTAGTATTGGACAGACCAATCAGCCCCAGCATTTT
TRBJ2-1 TRBD2 TRBV7-6 - CASSKGLAGGNEQFF TGTGCCAGCAGCAAGGGACTAGCGGGAGGCAATGAGCAGTTCTTC
TRBJ2-2 TRBD2 TRBV6-5 once CASSYGGGTYPGELFF TGTGCCAGCAGTTACGGGGGGGGGACCTACCCCGGGGAGCTGTTTTTT
TRBJ2-7 - TRBV19 - CASSLRTLGSYEQYF TGTGCCAGTAGTCTGAGGACACTCGGCTCCTACGAGCAGTACTTC
TRBJ1-3 - TRBV2 few CASSVGRTRTGNSGNTIYF TGTGCCAGCAGTGTAGGTCGAACCCGGACGGGAAACTCTGGAAACACCATATATTTT
TRBJ2-5 TRBD1 TRBV5-1 - CASSFDRGAGETQYF TGCGCCAGCAGCTTTGACAGGGGTGCCGGGGAGACCCAGTACTTC
TRBJ2-3 TRBD2 TRBV5-1 - CASSTTSGRATDTQYF TGCGCCAGCAGCACCACTAGCGGGAGGGCCACAGATACGCAGTATTTT
TRBJ2-1 - TRBV6-5 once CASAPGSRYNEQFF TGTGCCAGCGCCCCAGGGTCCCGCTACAATGAGCAGTTCTTC
TRBJ2-3 TRBD2 TRBV9 - CASSASLIAGGPDTQYF TGTGCCAGCAGCGCCAGCCTGATAGCGGGAGGCCCAGATACGCAGTATTTT
TRBJ2-7 TRBD2 TRBV5-1 few CASSPGGGDVHEQYF TGCGCCAGCTCCCCCGGGGGGGGAGACGTACACGAGCAGTACTTC
TRBJ1-1 - TRBV5-6 - CASSLGQGKAAFF TGTGCCAGCAGCTTGGGGCAGGGTAAGGCGGCTTTCTTT
TRBJ1-6 TRBD1 TRBV18 - CASSLDRERSPLHF TGTGCCAGCTCACTGGACAGGGAGCGGTCACCCCTCCACTTT
TRBJ2-3 - TRBV19 - CASSTELKKLGTDTQYF TGTGCCAGTAGTACCGAACTGAAGAAGCTAGGCACAGATACGCAGTATTTT
TRBJ2-7 TRBD1 TRBV6-5 - CASRDRESSYEQYF TGTGCCAGCAGAGACAGGGAAAGCTCCTACGAGCAGTACTTC
TRBJ2-7 - TRBV29-1 few CSVEDTRAGEQYF TGCAGCGTTGAAGATACTAGGGCAGGTGAGCAGTACTTC
TRBJ1-1 - TRBV6-5 - CASRLQGENTEAFF TGTGCCAGCCGATTACAGGGAGAGAACACTGAAGCTTTCTTT
TRBJ2-2 - TRBV10-2 - CASSEVTGTGELFF TGCGCCAGCAGTGAAGTGACGGGCACCGGGGAGCTGTTTTTT
TRBJ1-5 - TRBV21-1 - CASSTTDSYFNQPQHF TGTGCCAGCAGCACGACTGACAGCTACTTCAATCAGCCCCAGCATTTT
TRBJ1-5 - TRBV19 - CASSTPTGGPHQPQHF TGTGCCAGTAGTACCCCGACAGGAGGTCCACATCAGCCCCAGCATTTT
TRBJ2-7 - TRBV5-6 - CASSFPGVAGEQYF TGTGCCAGCAGCTTCCCGGGGGTGGCTGGTGAGCAGTACTTC
TRBJ2-7 TRBD2 TRBV5-1 - CASSGSHLAGGSYEQYF TGCGCCAGCAGCGGGAGCCACCTAGCGGGGGGTTCCTACGAGCAGTACTTC
TRBJ1-2 - TRBV25-1 few CASSAPGRSGGYGYTF TGTGCCAGCAGTGCACCGGGGAGATCTGGAGGCTATGGCTACACCTTC
TRBJ2-1 TRBD2 TRBV12-3/TRBV12-4 - CAGSSGSFDEQFF TGTGCCGGGTCTAGCGGGAGTTTTGATGAGCAGTTCTTC
TRBJ1-3 - TRBV5-1 few CASSPGVSGNTIYF TGCGCCAGCAGCCCCGGTGTCTCTGGAAACACCATATATTTT
TRBJ1-2 - TRBV30 many CAWSTSGAGHGYTF TGTGCCTGGAGTACCTCAGGGGCCGGGCATGGCTACACCTTC
TRBJ1-1 TRBD1 TRBV7-9 - CASSLDRLNTEAFF TGTGCCAGCAGCTTGGACAGGTTAAACACTGAAGCTTTCTTT
TRBJ1-1 - TRBV19 few CASNPLGLGTEAFF TGTGCCAGTAACCCTCTAGGACTGGGCACTGAAGCTTTCTTT
TRBJ2-6 - TRBV25-1 few CASSGQRTLGVLTF TGTGCCAGCAGTGGACAGAGGACCCTCGGCGTCCTGACTTTC
TRBJ2-2 - TRBV9 - CASSVVAGSMNTGELFF TGTGCCAGCAGCGTCGTAGCCGGGAGTATGAACACCGGGGAGCTGTTTTTT
TRBJ1-5 TRBD1 TRBV10-1 - CASSKGGSNQPQHF TGCGCCAGCAGTAAAGGGGGCAGCAATCAGCCCCAGCATTTT
TRBJ2-2 TRBD2 TRBV19 - CASSISGGRNTGELFF TGTGCCAGTAGTATTAGCGGGGGGCGTAACACCGGGGAGCTGTTTTTT
TRBJ2-2 TRBD2 TRBV4-2 - CASSQVTSGRNTGELFF TGTGCCAGCAGCCAAGTAACTAGCGGGAGGAACACCGGGGAGCTGTTTTTT
TRBJ1-1 - TRBV10-2 - CASSESPGSAEAFF TGCGCCAGCAGTGAGAGTCCGGGAAGCGCTGAAGCTTTCTTT
TRBJ2-7 - TRBV24-1 - CATSDFQTRQYF TGTGCCACCAGTGATTTTCAGACACGGCAGTACTTC